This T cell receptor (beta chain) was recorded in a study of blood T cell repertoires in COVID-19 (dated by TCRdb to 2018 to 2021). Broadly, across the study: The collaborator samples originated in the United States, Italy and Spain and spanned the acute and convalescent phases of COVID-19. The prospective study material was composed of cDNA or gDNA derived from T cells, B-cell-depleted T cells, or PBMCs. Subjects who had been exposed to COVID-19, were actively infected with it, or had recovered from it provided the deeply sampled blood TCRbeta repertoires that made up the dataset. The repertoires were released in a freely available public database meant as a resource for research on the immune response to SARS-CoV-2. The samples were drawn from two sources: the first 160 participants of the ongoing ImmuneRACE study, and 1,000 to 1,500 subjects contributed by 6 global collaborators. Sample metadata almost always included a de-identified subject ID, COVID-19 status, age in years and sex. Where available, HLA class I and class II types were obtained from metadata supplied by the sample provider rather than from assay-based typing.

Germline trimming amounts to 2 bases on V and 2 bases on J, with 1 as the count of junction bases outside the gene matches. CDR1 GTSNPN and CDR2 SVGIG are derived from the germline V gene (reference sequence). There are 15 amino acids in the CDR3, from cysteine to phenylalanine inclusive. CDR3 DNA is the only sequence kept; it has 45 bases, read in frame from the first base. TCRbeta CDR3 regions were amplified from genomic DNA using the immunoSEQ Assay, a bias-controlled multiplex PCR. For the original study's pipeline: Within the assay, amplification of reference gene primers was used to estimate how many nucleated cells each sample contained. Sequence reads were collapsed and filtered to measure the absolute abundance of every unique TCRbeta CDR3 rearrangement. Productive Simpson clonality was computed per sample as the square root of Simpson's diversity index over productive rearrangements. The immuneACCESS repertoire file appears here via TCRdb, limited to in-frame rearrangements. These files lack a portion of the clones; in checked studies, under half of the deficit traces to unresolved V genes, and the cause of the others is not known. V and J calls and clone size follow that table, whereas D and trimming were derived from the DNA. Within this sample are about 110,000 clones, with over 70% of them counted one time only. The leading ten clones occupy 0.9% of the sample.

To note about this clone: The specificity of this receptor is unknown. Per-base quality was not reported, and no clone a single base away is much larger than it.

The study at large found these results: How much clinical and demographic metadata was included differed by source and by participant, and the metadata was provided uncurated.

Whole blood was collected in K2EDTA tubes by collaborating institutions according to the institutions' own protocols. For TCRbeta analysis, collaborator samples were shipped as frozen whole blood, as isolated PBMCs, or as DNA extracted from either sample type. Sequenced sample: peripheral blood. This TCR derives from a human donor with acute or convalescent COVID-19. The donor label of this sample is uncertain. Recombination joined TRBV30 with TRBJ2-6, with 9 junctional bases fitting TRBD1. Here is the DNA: TGTGCCTGGAGTCGGACAGGGGCTGGGGCCAACGTCCTGACTTTC. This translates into CAWSRTGAGANVLTF.